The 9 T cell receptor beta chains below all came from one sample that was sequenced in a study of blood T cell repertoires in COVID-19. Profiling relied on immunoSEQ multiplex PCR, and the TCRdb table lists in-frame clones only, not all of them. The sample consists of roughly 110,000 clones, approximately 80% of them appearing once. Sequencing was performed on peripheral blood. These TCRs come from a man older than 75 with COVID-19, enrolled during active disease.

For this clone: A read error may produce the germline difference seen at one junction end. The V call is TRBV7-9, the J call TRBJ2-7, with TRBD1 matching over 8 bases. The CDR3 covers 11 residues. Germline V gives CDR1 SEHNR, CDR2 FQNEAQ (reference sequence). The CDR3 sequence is CASSFLGQGGF. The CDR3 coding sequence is TGTGCCAGCAGCTTCCTCGGACAGGGAGGCTTC.

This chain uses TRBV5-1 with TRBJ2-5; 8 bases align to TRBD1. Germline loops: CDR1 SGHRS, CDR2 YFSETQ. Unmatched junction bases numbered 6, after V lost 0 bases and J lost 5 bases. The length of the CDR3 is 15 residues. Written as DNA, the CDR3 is TGCGCCAGCAGCTTGGCCGGACAGGGAGTCGAGACCCAGTACTTC. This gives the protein CASSLAGQGVETQYF.

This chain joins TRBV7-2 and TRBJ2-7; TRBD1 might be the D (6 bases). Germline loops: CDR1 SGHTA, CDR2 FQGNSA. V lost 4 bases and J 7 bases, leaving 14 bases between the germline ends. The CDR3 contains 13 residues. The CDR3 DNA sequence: TGTGCCAGCAGCTCAAAACCTCAGGGGGAGCAGTACTTC. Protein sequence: CASSSKPQGEQYF.

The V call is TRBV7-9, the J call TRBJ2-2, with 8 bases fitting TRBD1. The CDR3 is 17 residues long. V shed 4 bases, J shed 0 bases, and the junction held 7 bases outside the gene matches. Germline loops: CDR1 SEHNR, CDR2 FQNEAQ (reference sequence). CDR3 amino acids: CASSSNPGQANTGELFF. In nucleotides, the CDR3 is TGTGCCAGCAGCTCAAACCCGGGACAGGCGAACACCGGGGAGCTGTTTTTT.

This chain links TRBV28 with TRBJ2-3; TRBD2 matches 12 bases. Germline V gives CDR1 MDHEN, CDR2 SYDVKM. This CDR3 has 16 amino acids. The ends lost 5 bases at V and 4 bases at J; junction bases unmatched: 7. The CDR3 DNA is TGTGCCAGCAGTCGGGGTCTAGCGGGAGGGCCAGATACGCAGTATTTT. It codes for CASSRGLAGGPDTQYF.

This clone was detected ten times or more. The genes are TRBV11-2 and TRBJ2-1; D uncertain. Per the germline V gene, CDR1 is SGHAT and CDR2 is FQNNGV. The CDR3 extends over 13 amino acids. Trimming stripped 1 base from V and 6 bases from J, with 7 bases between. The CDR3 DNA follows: TGTGCCAGCAGCTTAGCTAGTGGCAATGAGCAGTTCTTC. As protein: CASSLASGNEQFF.

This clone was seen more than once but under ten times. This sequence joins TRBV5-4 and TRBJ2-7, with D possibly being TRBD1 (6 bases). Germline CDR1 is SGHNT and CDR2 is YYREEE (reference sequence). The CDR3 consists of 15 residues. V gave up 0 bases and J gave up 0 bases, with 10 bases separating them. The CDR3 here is CASSLEQGFSYEQYF. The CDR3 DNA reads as TGTGCCAGCAGCTTGGAACAGGGATTCTCCTACGAGCAGTACTTC.

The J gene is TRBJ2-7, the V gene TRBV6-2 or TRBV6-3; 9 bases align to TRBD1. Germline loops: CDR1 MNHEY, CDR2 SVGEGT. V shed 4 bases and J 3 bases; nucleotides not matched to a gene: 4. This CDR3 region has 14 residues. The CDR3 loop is CASSLSTGGYEQYF. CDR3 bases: TGTGCCAGCAGTTTATCGACAGGGGGCTACGAGCAGTACTTC.

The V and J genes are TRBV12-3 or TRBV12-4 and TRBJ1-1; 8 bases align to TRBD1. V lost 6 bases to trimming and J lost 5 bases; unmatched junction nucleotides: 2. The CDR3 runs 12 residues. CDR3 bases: TGTGCCAGCAGCGGACAGGGTACTGAAGCTTTCTTT. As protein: CASSGQGTEAFF.